One and the same sample provided the 30 T cell receptor beta chains below, sequenced in a study of T cells in Graves' hyperthyroidism and ophthalmopathy (dated by TCRdb to about 2019). The protocol used for the library was multiplex PCR. Sequenced using an Illumina HiSeq 2000. TCR beta CDR3 regions were amplified from RNA transcripts. The first round of RT-PCR for the TCR CDR3 was performed with the HTBI primer set and the Qiagen OneStep RT-PCR kit. In-frame beta chains were kept once TCRdb had trimmed the public reads at Q25 with fastp and called clones with MiXCR. When rows share a CDR3 protein, they turn into one entry using the most common DNA and genes. The sample data list about 280,000 distinct CDR3 sequences, and around a quarter of these were observed just once. The ten largest account for about 30% of the sample. Sequenced material: blood. Receptor source: a middle-aged man with Graves' hyperthyroidism that later progressed to Graves' ophthalmopathy.

This clonotype has a count of ten or more. This rearrangement joins TRBV25-1 to TRBJ2-5, with 10 bases identical to TRBD1. The CDR3 covers 15 residues. Looked up from germline, CDR1 is MGHDK and CDR2 is SYGVNS. The V gene end was trimmed by 6 bases and the J gene end by 3 bases; junction bases not matched to a gene: 7. In DNA, the CDR3 is TGTGCCAGCAGATCCGGGACAGGGGAGGAAGAGACCCAGTACTTC. Amino acids: CASRSGTGEEETQYF.

The sample holds many counts of this clonotype. The V gene is TRBV5-1, the J gene TRBJ2-7; 14 bases are shared with TRBD2. The J segment lost 4 bases and the V segment lost 4 bases, leaving 10 bases of the junction unmatched. This CDR3 is 17 amino acids long. From germline, CDR1 is SGHRS and CDR2 YFSETQ. CDR3 in DNA: TGCGCCAGCAGCGTCCTACCGGGACTAGCGGGAGTTTACGAGCAGTACTTC. Its translation: CASSVLPGLAGVYEQYF.

This clonotype was seen just once. The chain combines TRBV10-1 with TRBJ2-2; TRBD1 aligns across 8 bases. Germline CDR1 reads WNHNN; CDR2 reads SYGVQD (reference sequence). Trimming removed 10 bases from V and 3 bases from J; junction bases left unmatched: 7. This CDR3 spans 14 amino acids. As DNA, the CDR3 is TGCGCCAACAGCCCGGGACAGGACACCGGGGAGCTGTTTTTT. Translated, it gives CANSPGQDTGELFF.

This clonotype has a count of ten or more. The CDR3, as DNA: TGCGCCAGCAGCCCGACAGGGGCCGGGGAGCTGTTTTTT. Protein: CASSPTGAGELFF. J is TRBJ2-2 and V is TRBV5-1; 8 bases map to TRBD1. Germline V gene lookup returns CDR1 SGHRS and CDR2 YFSETQ. The V and J ends lost 4 bases and 6 bases, in that order; junction bases with no gene match: 2. The CDR3 is 13 residues long.

This clonotype was counted ten times or more. This chain joins TRBV19 and TRBJ1-2; no clear D. V was shortened by 2 bases and J by 2 bases, with 9 bases between the two germline ends. The CDR3 runs 14 residues. Per germline, CDR1 LNHDA and CDR2 SQIVND (reference sequence). The CDR3 DNA sequence: TGTGCCAGTAGTATAAGGGTGGGGAACTATGGCTACACCTTC. Its protein product is CASSIRVGNYGYTF.

This clonotype came up many times. The genes are TRBV30 and TRBJ1-3; D is undetermined. Per germline, CDR1 GTSNPN and CDR2 SVGIG (reference sequence). The V end was cut by 3 bases, the J end by 0 bases, with 12 bases between. The CDR3 has 15 residues. CDR3 sequence (DNA): TGTGCCTGGAGCCCCCGCAAGGTCTCTGGAAACACCATATATTTT. This translates into CAWSPRKVSGNTIYF.

This clonotype was observed at least ten times. This chain joins TRBV29-1 and TRBJ2-7; D possibly uses TRBD1 or TRBD2 (6 bases each). The germline gives CDR1 SQVTM, CDR2 ANQGSEA. The CDR3 covers 15 residues. V lost 4 bases to trimming and J lost 5 bases, with 21 bases between them. The CDR3 sequence is CSVAGGFSYLNEQYF. The CDR3 bases are TGCAGCGTTGCCGGGGGCTTTTCTTATTTGAACGAGCAGTACTTC.

This clonotype came up many times. The rearrangement links TRBV9 to TRBJ2-5; TRBD2 matches at 8 bases. The germline V gene encodes CDR1 SGDLS and CDR2 YYNGEE. Trimming at V came to 4 bases and at J to 0 bases, leaving 11 bases not matched to a gene. This CDR3 is 17 amino acids long. Here the CDR3 DNA reads TGTGCCAGCAGCCCCCGGCGGGCTAGCGGGTACCAAGAGACCCAGTACTTC. Protein product: CASSPRRASGYQETQYF.

There are many counts of this clonotype. A much more abundant neighbour one base away suggests this may be a read error. V and J are TRBV2 and TRBJ1-2, with D possibly matching TRBD1 (6 bases). The CDR3 length is 13 residues. Germline-derived CDR1 and CDR2 are SNHLY and FYNNEI. The CDR3 DNA follows: TGTGCCAGCAGTGATCTTACAGGGTATGGCTACATCTTC. Encoded protein: CASSDLTGYGYIF.

This sequence joins TRBV5-1 and TRBJ2-7, with D possibly TRBD2 on 5 matching bases. This CDR3 has 13 amino acids. Germline CDR1 and CDR2: SGHRS and YFSETQ. The V end was cut by 6 bases, the J end by 5 bases, with 15 bases between. CDR3: CASIRGNGDEQYF. The CDR3 DNA reads as TGCGCCAGCATTAGAGGGAATGGAGACGAGCAGTACTTC.

This clonotype was seen many times. The CDR3 sequence is CASSLGLGYGYTF. CDR3 coding DNA: TGTGCCAGCAGCTTAGGTCTGGGATATGGCTACACCTTC. The chain recombines TRBV11-3 with TRBJ1-2; no firm D call. Deletions cut 1 base from V and 5 bases from J, with 8 bases between. The CDR3 has 13 amino acids. CDR1 SGHNT and CDR2 YENEEA come from the germline V gene.

The V call is TRBV12-3 or TRBV12-4, the J call TRBJ1-1; D unclear. The CDR3 is 16 residues long. The V end lost 4 bases, the J end lost 0 bases, and 15 bases lay between the germline ends. The CDR3 coding sequence is TGTGCCAGCAGTTCGGGGTGGCCGGAGATGAACACTGAAGCTTTCTTT. It codes for CASSSGWPEMNTEAFF.

In this sample, this clonotype turned up many times. V is TRBV29-1 and J is TRBJ2-7; D gene uncertain. Germline CDR1 SQVTM, CDR2 ANQGSEA. V lost 7 bases to trimming and J lost 1 base, with 11 bases between them. CDR3 length equals 12 residues. As DNA, the CDR3 is TGCAGCGGTTTGGCCGCATCCTACGAGCAGTACTTC. Its translation is CSGLAASYEQYF.

This clonotype has ten or more counts. V usage is TRBV5-1 and J usage is TRBJ1-5; maybe TRBD1 (5 bases). Germline V gene sequence: CDR1 SGHRS, CDR2 YFSETQ. Trimming stripped 0 bases from V and 5 bases from J, with 12 bases between. This CDR3 has 15 residues. The CDR3, as DNA: TGCGCCAGCAGCTTGGGTGGCAGGGAAGATCAGCCCCAGCATTTT. This gives the protein CASSLGGREDQPQHF.

Ten or more counts support this clonotype. The chain couples TRBV6-4 to TRBJ1-1, with TRBD1 identical over 9 bases. CDR1 is MRHNA and CDR2 is SNTAGT in the germline V gene. The CDR3 consists of 18 residues. V lost 4 bases, J lost 4 bases, and 16 bases stayed unmatched. The CDR3 protein is CASSGHRTGEDLGTEAFF. For the CDR3, the DNA is TGTGCCAGCAGTGGCCACCGGACAGGGGAAGATTTAGGCACTGAAGCTTTCTTT.

This clonotype was counted at least ten times. V and J are TRBV28 and TRBJ2-7; 9 bases are shared with TRBD1. The V and J ends lost 5 bases and 5 bases, in that order; junction bases with no gene match: 7. This CDR3 spans 14 amino acids. CDR1 is MDHEN and CDR2 is SYDVKM in the germline V gene. Here the CDR3 reads CASSLTGGGDEQYF. CDR3 in DNA: TGTGCCAGCAGTCTAACAGGGGGCGGGGACGAGCAGTACTTC.

The chain combines TRBV5-1 with TRBJ1-5; D is undetermined. The CDR3 runs 15 residues. The germline V and J ends were trimmed by 0 bases and 1 base, with 8 bases remaining between them. In germline, CDR1 is SGHRS, CDR2 YFSETQ. DNA for the CDR3: TGCGCCAGCAGCTTGGCAACCGGGAGCAATCAGCCCCAGCATTTT. This gives the protein CASSLATGSNQPQHF.

This clonotype was found many times. V usage is TRBV24-1 and J usage is TRBJ2-5; the D gene is possibly TRBD2 (5 bases). V lost 5 bases to trimming and J lost 0 bases, with 6 bases between them. Per germline, CDR1 KGHDR and CDR2 SFDVKD. CDR3 length: 13 amino acids. The CDR3 sequence is CATSGRNQETQYF. DNA for the CDR3: TGTGCCACCAGTGGGAGGAACCAAGAGACCCAGTACTTC.

This clonotype was recorded at least ten times. The V and J genes are TRBV30 and TRBJ2-5; D gene ambiguous. Trimming shortened V by 0 bases and J by 5 bases, and 4 bases separated the two germline ends. CDR3 length: 11 residues. CDR1 is GTSNPN and CDR2 is SVGIG in the germline V gene (reference sequence). CDR3 DNA sequence: TGTGCCTGGAGTGTACTGGAGACCCAGTACTTC. It encodes CAWSVLETQYF.

This clonotype appeared many times. V gene TRBV20-1 combines with J gene TRBJ1-5; a possible D gene is TRBD1 (6 bases). The CDR3 covers 16 residues. Deletions cut 0 bases from V and 0 bases from J, with 12 bases between. Germline V lookup: CDR1 DFQATT, CDR2 SNEGSKA (reference sequence). The CDR3 sequence is CSARDQTGYSNQPQHF. The CDR3 nucleotides are TGCAGTGCTAGAGATCAGACAGGATATAGCAATCAGCCCCAGCATTTT.

In its sample, this clonotype was seen many times. The gene calls are TRBV10-3 and TRBJ1-5; D unclear. Germline CDR1 reads ENHRY; CDR2 reads SYGVKD. The ends were cut back, 3 bases at V and 3 bases at J, with 9 bases in the middle. The CDR3 totals 14 residues. The CDR3 sequence is CAISDYRDNQPQHF. The CDR3, as DNA: TGTGCCATCAGTGACTACAGAGACAATCAGCCCCAGCATTTT.

The sample holds many counts of this clonotype. The chain couples TRBV6-1 to TRBJ2-7, with 8 bases fitting TRBD1. CDR1 and CDR2 from the germline V gene are MNHNS and SASEGT. V lost 5 bases to trimming and J lost 5 bases; unmatched junction nucleotides: 8. This CDR3 is built from 14 residues. The CDR3 reads CASSTGQGVDEQYF. The CDR3 DNA sequence: TGTGCCAGCAGTACCGGACAGGGTGTCGACGAGCAGTACTTC.

This clonotype was seen at least ten times. This chain uses TRBV12-3 or TRBV12-4 with TRBJ2-2; 13 bases line up with TRBD2. The ends lost 6 bases at V and 7 bases at J; junction bases unmatched: 5. The CDR3 loop spans 15 amino acids. The CDR3 nucleotides read TGTGCCAGCAGCCTACTAGCGGGAGGGGACGGGGAGCTGTTTTTT. Its translation is CASSLLAGGDGELFF.

This clonotype was observed at least ten times. The rearrangement links TRBV9 to TRBJ2-2; D not certain. V was cut by 4 bases and J by 6 bases, with 10 bases left in between. Germline V lookup: CDR1 SGDLS, CDR2 YYNGEE. The CDR3 length is 13 residues. The CDR3 reads CASSPLGSGELFF. The CDR3 bases are TGTGCCAGCAGCCCGCTTGGGTCCGGGGAGCTGTTTTTT.

This clonotype was recorded many times. The chain joins TRBV6-5 to TRBJ2-2; possible D gene TRBD1, 5 bases. The CDR3 loop spans 12 amino acids. CDR1 MNHEY and CDR2 SVGAGI come from the germline V gene. Trimming took off 6 bases at V and 7 bases at J, with 9 bases between the two ends. The CDR3 loop is CASRLDNGELFF. The CDR3 DNA sequence: TGTGCCAGCAGACTGGACAACGGGGAGCTGTTTTTT.

Many counts were recorded for this clonotype. This sequence joins TRBV7-3 and TRBJ2-5; D not resolved. The germline CDR1 and CDR2 sequences are SGHTA and FQGTGA. The CDR3 consists of 13 residues. Trimming pared 5 bases from V and 3 bases from J, leaving 10 bases between. As DNA, the CDR3 is TGTGCCAGCAGCCCCTCACGAGAAGAGACCCAGTACTTC. Amino acids: CASSPSREETQYF.

This clonotype has ten or more counts. The chain has TRBV27 and TRBJ2-5, with TRBD1 matching 8 bases. The V and J ends lost 5 bases and 5 bases, in that order; junction bases with no gene match: 7. This CDR3 region has 14 residues. Germline V gene lookup returns CDR1 MNHEY and CDR2 SMNVEV (reference sequence). The CDR3 reads CASSHRTGKETQYF. The CDR3 bases are TGTGCCAGCAGTCACCGGACAGGGAAGGAGACCCAGTACTTC.

V and J are TRBV4-1 and TRBJ1-2; 8 bases align to TRBD1. Per germline, CDR1 MGHRA and CDR2 YSYEKL. With 1 base clipped from V and 8 bases from J, the junction kept 6 bases outside the gene matches. This CDR3 is built from 14 residues. Here the CDR3 DNA reads TGCGCCAGCAGCCAAGCTTCGGGGACAGGCGGCTACACCTTC. Protein: CASSQASGTGGYTF.

The chain has TRBV20-1 and TRBJ1-5; 7 bases agree with TRBD1. J was trimmed by 4 bases and V by 5 bases; bases with no gene match: 11. The germline gives CDR1 DFQATT, CDR2 SNEGSKA (reference sequence). The CDR3 is 15 amino acids. The chain's CDR3 is CSAWAGATGNQPQHF. For the CDR3, the DNA is TGCAGTGCTTGGGCGGGAGCGACAGGGAATCAGCCCCAGCATTTT.

This clonotype has a count of ten or more. The V and J genes are TRBV7-2 and TRBJ1-1; the D gene is possibly TRBD1 (5 bases). V was shortened by 2 bases and J by 0 bases, with 10 bases between the two germline ends. This CDR3 comprises 15 residues. Germline CDR1 is SGHTA and CDR2 is FQGNSA. The CDR3 spells CASSLSAGLNTEAFF. The CDR3 bases are TGTGCCAGCAGCTTATCGGCGGGACTGAACACTGAAGCTTTCTTT.